This T cell receptor (beta chain) was recovered during a study of CD8+CD57+ T cells in acquired aplastic anemia. On the study more broadly: The DNA of sorted CD4+ and CD8+ cells averaged roughly 3.2 ug. Findings and caveats of the study: No significant patient-versus-control difference appeared in CD8+ Simpson's diversity. Patients had twenty-nine CD8+ CDR3 sequences in common with controls (the shared set).

This clonotype has a handful of counts. What it recognizes is unknown. Using genomic DNA as the template, TCR beta VDJ and CDR3 profiling was carried out. Each CDR3 protein is one row after TCRdb ran MiXCR on the reads. The table shows tens of thousands of distinct CDR3 sequences, with 76% occurring only once. This TCR was recovered from a human donor in good health, serving as a control. Specimen: sorted CD4+, CD8+, or CD8+CD57+ T cells (not recorded which) from PBMCs.

The CDR3 here is CATSDPGTGQETQYF. CDR3 sequence (DNA): TGTGCCACCAGTGATCCCGGGACAGGCCAAGAGACCCAGTACTTC. The chain joins TRBV24-1 to TRBJ2-5, with TRBD1 identical over 8 bases. The junction had 3 bases not matched to a gene; V was cut back by 3 bases and J by 1 base. CDR1 and CDR2 from the germline V gene are KGHDR and SFDVKD. CDR3 length equals 15 residues.